This T cell receptor (beta chain) was sequenced during a study of TET2 disruption in CD19-targeted CAR T cells (dated by TCRdb to between 2017 and 2018). Background on the whole study: No additional inclusion criteria were applied, and the number of samples was determined by the original clinical trial design and by sample availability. The paper's findings and limits, for the study overall: Conclusions about the patient's CAR T cells rested on extensive analysis of a single subject.

Deep sequencing of the TCR beta chain was done using the immunoSEQ assay. As for the authors' bioinformatics: Clonotype frequencies were computed using only productive TCR beta rearrangements. The immuneACCESS repertoire file appears here via TCRdb, limited to in-frame rearrangements. These files lack a portion of the clones; in checked studies, under half of the deficit traces to unresolved V genes, and the cause of the others is not known. V and J calls and clone size are those listed in that table; D and trimming were worked out from the DNA. This sample's table has entries for 25,000 to 30,000 clones. Jointly, the top ten make up under 2.5% of the sample. For this clone: What this receptor recognizes is not known. Other DNA sequences in the sample encode the same CDR3.

What the treatment or condition label conveys for this sample: autologous CTL019 cells: CD19 CAR with 4-1BB and CD3 zeta domains. TCR zeta and 4-1BB costimulatory signaling domains were incorporated into the CD19 CAR. T cells for CTL019 manufacturing were collected from peripheral blood by leukapheresis. The DNeasy Blood and Tissue Kit was used to extract genomic DNA from pre-infusion T cells, peripheral blood, or sorted post-infusion T cells. This specimen was CD8- CAR+ T cells sorted from cultured blood T cells, taken for CD19 CAR T cell therapy. Taken with the paper, the label for cell subset or site translates to: CD8-negative CAR-positive T cells from the infusion product. This clonotype originated in a man between 70 and 80 years old with chronic lymphocytic leukemia.

CDR3 bases read: TGTGCCAGCCGGCAGGCGAGCTCCTATAATTCACCC. Its translation is CASRQASSYNSP. The complete CDR3 protein is CASRQASSYNSPLHF. This chain is built from TRBV2 and TRBJ1-6; the D gene cannot be resolved reliably. The read halts 3 residues ahead of the CDR3 end, with the missing end drawn from the germline J gene. V is clipped by 8 bases and J by 0 bases, and the sequence between their germline boundaries is 11 bases long. Reading from cysteine to phenylalanine, the CDR3 counts 15 amino acids. The 36 bases shown cover part of the CDR3, and their frame starts at base 1. In the germline V gene, CDR1 corresponds to SNHLY and CDR2 to FYNNEI.